Sequencing of this T cell receptor (beta chain) was carried out in a study of blood T cell repertoires in COVID-19. Study at large: In each case, the material was cDNA or gDNA derived from T cells, B-cell-depleted T cells, or PBMCs.

This CDR3 is 14 amino acids long. The V and J ends lost 5 bases and 0 bases respectively, with 7 bases between them. The germline V gene has CDR1 SGHVS and CDR2 FQNEAQ. There are a few counts of this clone. Authors' analysis steps: Researchers report that nucleated cell counts were estimated from reference gene primer amplification. Profiling relied on immunoSEQ multiplex PCR, and the TCRdb table lists in-frame clones only, not all of them. V and J calls and clone size come straight from that table; D and trimming were deduced from the DNA. The profile shows about 22,000 clones, roughly 84% of them singletons.

The specimen was peripheral blood. The chain combines TRBV7-8 with TRBJ2-2; D may match TRBD1 or TRBD2 (5 bases each). The TCR originated in a man of 80 years or more with active or convalescent COVID-19. The CDR3 DNA reads TGTGCCAGCAGCCGGGGCGCGAACACCGGGGAGCTGTTTTTT. Translated, it gives CASSRGANTGELFF.